The clone carrying this T cell receptor beta chain was picked up many times. Its specificity is not known. In TCRdb, the RT-PCR reads were re-called with MiXCR into one record per CDR3 protein. The sample has 490,000 or so distinct CDR3 sequences; 6% to 9% are singletons. The data were taken from a study of response to subunit inactivated influenza vaccine. The study, taken as a whole, reports: There was a suggestion from the authors that each seasonal influenza vaccination recruits few new T cells.

The clonotype was recovered from a man between 50 and 75 years old who received an inactivated influenza vaccine. Sequencing used PBMCs from blood, obtained around 2 years after vaccination.

The chain's CDR3 is CASSLSGRGTDTQYF. DNA of the CDR3: TGTGCCAGCAGCCTTAGCGGGAGGGGGACAGATACGCAGTATTTT. The V gene is TRBV7-2, the J gene TRBJ2-3, with 11 bases identical to TRBD2. Per the germline V gene, CDR1 is SGHTA and CDR2 is FQGNSA. There are 15 residues in the CDR3. Trimming cost V 5 bases and J 3 bases; bases outside gene matches: 4. Together with reference TRBV7-2 and TRBJ2-3, the CDR3 gives the full variable domain: GAGVSQSPSNKVTEKGKDVELRCDPISGHTALYWYRQSLGQGLEFLIYFQGNSAPDKSGLPSDRFSAERTGGSVSTLTIQRTQQEDSAVYLCASSLSGRGTDTQYFGPGTRLTVL.